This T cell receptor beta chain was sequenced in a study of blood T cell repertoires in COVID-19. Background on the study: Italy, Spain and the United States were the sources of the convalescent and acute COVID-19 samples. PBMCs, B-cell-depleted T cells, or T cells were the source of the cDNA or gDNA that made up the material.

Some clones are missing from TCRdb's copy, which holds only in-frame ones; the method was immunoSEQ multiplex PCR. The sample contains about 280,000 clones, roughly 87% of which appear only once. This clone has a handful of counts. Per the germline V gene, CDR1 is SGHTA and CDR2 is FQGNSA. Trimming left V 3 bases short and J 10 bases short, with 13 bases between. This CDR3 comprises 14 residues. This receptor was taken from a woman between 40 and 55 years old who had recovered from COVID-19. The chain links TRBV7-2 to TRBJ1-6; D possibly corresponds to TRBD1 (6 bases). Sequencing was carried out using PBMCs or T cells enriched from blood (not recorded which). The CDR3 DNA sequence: TGTGCCAGCAGCTTGCAGGGGCGAGGATCACCCCTCCACTTT. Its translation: CASSLQGRGSPLHF.